What follows are 25 T cell receptor beta chains derived from one specimen sequenced in a study of blood T cell repertoires in COVID-19. Sequencing used immunoSEQ multiplex PCR; TCRdb keeps in-frame clones, though not all of them. The data hold about 140,000 clones, with around 80% observed a single time. Sequencing was done on a sample of PBMCs or T cells enriched from blood (not recorded which). Receptor source: a man in his sixties or seventies who had been exposed to COVID-19.

CDR3 DNA: TGTGCCAGCAGCACCCGGGACAGGGGATGGTGGCAGTTCTTC. It codes for CASSTRDRGWWQFF. The rearrangement links TRBV7-8 to TRBJ2-1; TRBD1 aligns across 10 bases. This CDR3 has 14 amino acids. CDR1 is SGHVS, CDR2 FQNEAQ, per germline. The junction had 10 bases not matched to a gene; V was cut back by 5 bases and J by 12 bases. Variable domain in full (rest from reference TRBV7-8 and TRBJ2-1): GAGVSQSPRYKVAKRGQDVALRCDPISGHVSLFWYQQALGQGPEFLTYFQNEAQLDKSGLPSDRFFAERPEGSVSTLKIQRTQQEDSAVYLCASSTRDRGWWQFFGPGTRLTVL.

As for this clone: Distinct nucleotide sequences in the sample also encode this CDR3. V gene TRBV19 combines with J gene TRBJ1-5; D possibly corresponds to TRBD1 (5 bases). This CDR3 region has 13 residues. V was pared by 3 bases and J by 4 bases, with 7 bases between. CDR1 is LNHDA, CDR2 SQIVND, per germline (reference sequence). In DNA form, the CDR3 reads TGTGCCAGTAGTATTACAGGTAATCAGCCCCAGCATTTT. This encodes CASSITGNQPQHF.

The CDR3 coding sequence is TGTGCCAGCAGCTTAGACGGGGAATCATACAATGAGCAGTTCTTC. It encodes CASSLDGESYNEQFF. This chain links TRBV5-4 with TRBJ2-1, with D perhaps matching TRBD2 (5 bases). Per the germline V gene, CDR1 is SGHNT and CDR2 is YYREEE (reference sequence). This CDR3 is 15 amino acids long. V lost 2 bases and J lost 4, with 13 bases in between.

This chain connects TRBV9 to TRBJ1-4; weak D call: TRBD1 (5 bases). The CDR3 covers 19 residues. CDR1 and CDR2 (germline): SGDLS, YYNGEE. Deletions cut 0 bases from V and 7 bases from J, with 25 bases between. The CDR3 region has the DNA TGTGCCAGCAGCGTAGACGACCACCTTGCGGGGACGAGGGTTGAAAAACTGTTTTTT. Encoded protein: CASSVDDHLAGTRVEKLFF.

The gene calls are TRBV6-6 and TRBJ1-3; D unclear. The length of the CDR3 is 13 residues. The germline CDR1 and CDR2 sequences are MNHNY and SVGAGI (reference sequence). The CDR3 is CATRRVSGNTIYF. The CDR3 DNA reads TGTGCTACGCGGAGGGTCTCTGGAAACACCATATATTTT.

In nucleotides, the CDR3 is TGTGCCAGCACAGTAACAGGGGGCGCGACAGATACGCAGTATTTT. Amino acids: CASTVTGGATDTQYF. The chain employs TRBV2 and TRBJ2-3; 9 bases map to TRBD1. J was trimmed by 3 bases and V by 7 bases; bases with no gene match: 8. The CDR3 length is 15 residues. CDR1 and CDR2 (germline): SNHLY, FYNNEI.

This clone was seen just once. The chain links TRBV12-3 or TRBV12-4 to TRBJ2-7; D possibly corresponds to TRBD2 (6 bases). The V end was cut by 3 bases, the J end by 3 bases, with 9 bases between. The CDR3 contains 13 residues. CDR3 nucleotide sequence: TGTGCCAGCAGTTTGATGCGGGGCTACGAGCAGTACTTC. It yields the protein CASSLMRGYEQYF.

The J gene is TRBJ1-2, the V gene TRBV18; TRBD1 might be the D (6 bases). CDR3 size: 16 residues. The ends were cut back, 3 bases at V and 3 bases at J, with 17 bases in the middle. The germline CDR1 and CDR2 sequences are KGHSH and LQKENI. CDR3 residues: CASSPLNRAEDYGYTF. The CDR3 DNA follows: TGTGCCAGCTCACCCCTAAACAGGGCAGAGGACTATGGCTACACCTTC.

The J gene is TRBJ2-3, the V gene TRBV4-2, with 14 bases that match TRBD2. Trimming cost V 0 bases and J 5 bases; bases outside gene matches: 4. Germline V CDR1 and CDR2: LGHNA, YNFKEQ. The CDR3 is 17 amino acids. CDR3 nucleotides: TGTGCCAGCAGCCAAGATGGGACTAGCGGGGGAGGAGATACGCAGTATTTT. This codes for CASSQDGTSGGGDTQYF.

CDR3 residues: CASSKASLLGNNGELFF. CDR3 bases: TGTGCCAGCAGCAAAGCGAGTCTACTAGGGAATAACGGGGAGCTGTTTTTT. J is TRBJ2-2 and V is TRBV21-1; TRBD2, the D gene given by the table, was not confirmed from the DNA. TRBV21-1 is described as a pseudogene. The CDR3 consists of 17 residues.

The V gene is TRBV9, the J gene TRBJ2-3; TRBD2 agrees at 8 bases. V was clipped by 1 base and J by 2 bases; unmatched bases: 6. Germline CDR1 SGDLS, CDR2 YYNGEE. The CDR3 is made up of 16 amino acids. The CDR3 protein is CASSVTGGGYTDTQYF. CDR3 DNA: TGTGCCAGCAGCGTAACTGGCGGGGGGTACACAGATACGCAGTATTTT. Full variable domain (rest looked up from reference TRBV9 and TRBJ2-3): DSGVTQTPKHLITATGQRVTLRCSPRSGDLSVYWYQQSLDQGLQFLIQYYNGEERAKGNILERFSAQQFPDLHSELNLSSLELGDSALYFCASSVTGGGYTDTQYFGPGTRLTVL.

In this sample, this clone turned up a few times. V and J are TRBV24-1 and TRBJ2-1; TRBD1 is a possible D gene (6 bases). V gave up 2 bases and J gave up 8 bases, with 21 bases separating them. The CDR3 runs to 17 residues. From germline, CDR1 is KGHDR and CDR2 SFDVKD. This chain's CDR3 is CATSDWNDRTSGYEQFF. In DNA form, the CDR3 reads TGTGCCACCAGTGATTGGAATGACAGGACCTCCGGATATGAGCAGTTCTTC.

CDR3 protein: CASSTENYGYTF. The CDR3 region has the DNA TGTGCCAGTAGCACAGAGAACTATGGCTACACCTTC. This chain joins TRBV19 and TRBJ1-2; D gene ambiguous. This CDR3 has 12 residues. Germline V lookup: CDR1 LNHDA, CDR2 SQIVND (reference sequence). Trimming removed 6 bases from V and 2 bases from J, with 7 bases in between.

This chain joins TRBV7-8 and TRBJ1-5; possible D gene TRBD1, 6 bases. The CDR3 sequence is 15 residues long. The V gene lost 3 bases and the J gene lost 2 bases, with 11 bases spanning the gap. Germline CDR1 is SGHVS and CDR2 is FQNEAQ. CDR3 in DNA: TGTGCCAGCAGCTTCCGGGACATGGGCAATCAGCCCCAGCATTTT. Protein sequence: CASSFRDMGNQPQHF.

The chain employs TRBV25-1 and TRBJ1-4, with 7 bases that match TRBD1. CDR1 and CDR2 from the germline V gene are MGHDK and SYGVNS. The CDR3 sequence is 14 residues long. Trimming at V came to 3 bases and at J to 7 bases, leaving 5 bases not matched to a gene. CDR3 sequence: CASSDAGGPEKLFF. Written as DNA, the CDR3 is TGTGCCAGCAGTGACGCAGGGGGTCCTGAAAAACTGTTTTTT.

The V and J genes are TRBV7-2 and TRBJ2-2, with 13 positions matching TRBD2. The CDR3 consists of 18 residues. Germline lookup yields CDR1 SGHTA and CDR2 FQGNSA. With 5 bases clipped from V and 1 base from J, the junction kept 7 bases outside the gene matches. As DNA, the CDR3 is TGTGCCAGCAGCCCCAGACTAGCGGGGGGTTGGAACACCGGGGAGCTGTTTTTT. Protein product: CASSPRLAGGWNTGELFF.

The V gene is TRBV6-5, the J gene TRBJ1-4; TRBD1 is a possible D gene (6 bases). The V end lost 5 bases, the J end lost 3 bases, and 10 bases lay between the germline ends. The CDR3 length is 14 residues. Germline CDR1 MNHEY, CDR2 SVGAGI. Written as DNA, the CDR3 is TGTGCCAGCAGTCGGGACACTTCTAATGAAAAACTGTTTTTT. It yields the protein CASSRDTSNEKLFF.

The table lists this clone with a count of one. V and J are TRBV21-1 and TRBJ1-1; TRBD1, the table's D call, lacks a check against the DNA. TRBV21-1 is flagged as a pseudogene. The length of the CDR3 is 15 residues. CDR3 in DNA: TGTGCCAGCAGCAGAAACAGGGGGTCGAACACTGAAGCTTTCTTT. The encoded protein is CASSRNRGSNTEAFF.

The rearrangement joins TRBV18 to TRBJ1-5; D gene ambiguous. The germline V gene encodes CDR1 KGHSH and CDR2 LQKENI. The V gene lost 3 bases and the J gene lost 1 base, with 7 bases spanning the gap. This CDR3 spans 14 amino acids. CDR3 in DNA: TGTGCCAGCTCACCGGGCAGGAGCAATCAGCCCCAGCATTTT. This encodes CASSPGRSNQPQHF.

The CDR3 DNA reads as TGTGCCAGCAGTTACTCGAGAAACTTGAACACTGAAGCTTTCTTT. It yields the protein CASSYSRNLNTEAFF. The chain couples TRBV6-5 to TRBJ1-1; the D is unclear. CDR3 size: 15 residues. Germline CDR1 is MNHEY and CDR2 is SVGAGI. V dropped 0 bases and J dropped 0 bases, with 8 bases sitting between them.

The rearrangement uses TRBV9 and TRBJ2-7; a possible D gene is TRBD1 (8 bases). Trimming pared 3 bases from V and 1 base from J, leaving 14 bases between. This CDR3 region has 15 residues. Per germline, CDR1 SGDLS and CDR2 YYNGEE. CDR3 sequence: CASSETGEGSYEQYF. CDR3 in DNA: TGTGCCAGCAGCGAGACAGGGGAGGGGTCCTACGAGCAGTACTTC.

The genes are TRBV28 and TRBJ2-7; 8 bases are a match to TRBD2. The junction had 9 bases not matched to a gene; V was cut back by 6 bases and J by 2 bases. The CDR3 spans 15 residues. The germline CDR1 and CDR2 sequences are MDHEN and SYDVKM. CDR3 coding DNA: TGTGCCAGCAGGGCAGGTAGCGGGATACCCTACGAGCAGTACTTC. Its translation: CASRAGSGIPYEQYF. Full variable domain (outside the CDR3, taken from reference TRBV28 and TRBJ2-7): DVKVTQSSRYLVKRTGEKVFLECVQDMDHENMFWYRQDPGLGLRLIYFSYDVKMKEKGDIPEGYSVSREKKERFSLILESASTNQTSMYLCASRAGSGIPYEQYFGPGTRLTVT.

The J gene is TRBJ1-1, the V gene TRBV7-2; 7 bases agree with TRBD1. The trim removed 5 bases at V and 6 bases at J, leaving 6 bases unmatched. CDR3 size: 13 residues. The germline V gene has CDR1 SGHTA and CDR2 FQGNSA. CDR3: CASSPATGAEAFF. The DNA of the CDR3 is TGTGCCAGCAGCCCCGCCACAGGGGCTGAAGCTTTCTTT. Using reference TRBV7-2 and TRBJ1-1 for the parts outside the CDR3, the full variable domain is GAGVSQSPSNKVTEKGKDVELRCDPISGHTALYWYRQSLGQGLEFLIYFQGNSAPDKSGLPSDRFSAERTGGSVSTLTIQRTQQEDSAVYLCASSPATGAEAFFGQGTRLTVV.

The genes are TRBV27 and TRBJ1-6, with D uncertain. Germline V gene sequence: CDR1 MNHEY, CDR2 SMNVEV (reference sequence). The CDR3 loop spans 18 amino acids. V was clipped by 4 bases and J by 1 base, with 17 bases between them. In DNA, the CDR3 is TGTGCCAGCAGTTCGATCGGGCCGCGGGGTTCCTATAATTCACCCCTCCACTTT. As protein: CASSSIGPRGSYNSPLHF.

J is TRBJ2-1 and V is TRBV28, with a possible D match to TRBD1 (5 bases). This CDR3 contains 16 residues. The germline gives CDR1 MDHEN, CDR2 SYDVKM. Trimming stripped 6 bases from V and 8 bases from J, with 23 bases between. This CDR3 reads CASRAGHPSLIDEQFF. In nucleotides, the CDR3 is TGTGCCAGCAGAGCCGGACACCCGTCTTTAATTGATGAGCAGTTCTTC.